Each of the 15 T cell receptor beta chains below was sequenced from the same sample in a study of CD8+ T cells in alopecia areata. cDNA serving as the sequencing template came from extracted, reverse transcribed RNA. Data came from immunoSEQ multiplex PCR; TCRdb stores just in-frame clones and leaves some out. The profile shows nearly 200,000 clones, 55% to 75% of them singletons. Indicated treatment: oral pan-JAK inhibitor, 5-10 mg twice daily. The specimen was CD4+ T cells sorted from blood, collected at week 24, from a patient treated with tofacitinib. These receptors all stem from a human donor with alopecia areata.

This clone was detected only a few times. The V gene is TRBV20-1, the J gene TRBJ2-3; D is undetermined. The CDR3 consists of 11 residues. Trimming stripped 8 bases from V and 3 bases from J, with 9 bases between. CDR1 is DFQATT and CDR2 is SNEGSKA in the germline V gene (reference sequence). In DNA form, the CDR3 reads TGCAGTAACGTCTTGACAGATACGCAGTATTTT. It specifies CSNVLTDTQYF.

This clone was counted only a few times. This chain uses TRBV6-6 with TRBJ2-7; D remains ambiguous. CDR3 size: 12 residues. CDR1 MNHNY and CDR2 SVGAGI come from the germline V gene (reference sequence). Trimming cost V 2 bases and J 6 bases, with 8 bases left between them. This CDR3 is CASSYSPLEQYF. CDR3 coding DNA: TGTGCCAGCAGTTACAGCCCCCTCGAGCAGTACTTC.

As DNA, the CDR3 is TGTGCCAGCAGCCAAGTACGGCGGGGTGAGCAGTTCTTC. Translation gives CASSQVRRGEQFF. V and J are TRBV14 and TRBJ2-1, with D maybe TRBD2 (6 bases). Germline V gene lookup returns CDR1 SGHDN and CDR2 FVKESK. V was trimmed by 1 base and J by 9 bases, leaving 10 bases between them. The CDR3 is made up of 13 amino acids.

The V gene is TRBV29-1, the J gene TRBJ1-2; tentative D call: TRBD1 (6 bases). CDR1 SQVTM and CDR2 ANQGSEA come from the germline V gene. The germline V and J ends were trimmed by 5 bases and 2 bases, with 12 bases remaining between them. The CDR3 totals 13 residues. CDR3 amino acids: CSVSQGMNYGYTF. The CDR3 nucleotides are TGCAGCGTTAGCCAGGGGATGAACTATGGCTACACCTTC.

This sequence joins TRBV5-1 and TRBJ2-5; 9 nucleotides align to TRBD1. V lost 3 bases to trimming and J lost 5 bases; unmatched junction nucleotides: 2. Germline V gives CDR1 SGHRS, CDR2 YFSETQ. This CDR3 spans 13 amino acids. CDR3 bases: TGCGCCAGCAGCTGGGACAGGGTGGAGACCCAGTACTTC. Translated: CASSWDRVETQYF.

The chain links TRBV4-2 to TRBJ2-5; D may be TRBD1 (6 bases). CDR3 length: 13 residues. Trimming shortened V by 1 base and J by 3 bases, and 6 bases separated the two germline ends. Germline V gene data show CDR1 as LGHNA and CDR2 as YNFKEQ. The CDR3 bases are TGTGCCAGCAGCCAAGCAGGGGAAGAGACCCAGTACTTC. Its translation: CASSQAGEETQYF.

This chain uses TRBV25-1 with TRBJ1-1; D gene unclear. There are 12 residues in the CDR3. Trimming took off 4 bases at V and 4 bases at J, with 7 bases between the two ends. Per the germline V gene, CDR1 is MGHDK and CDR2 is SYGVNS. CDR3 residues: CASSGGLTEAFF. In DNA, the CDR3 is TGTGCCAGCAGTGGAGGGCTCACTGAAGCTTTCTTT. Full variable domain (remainder filled in from reference TRBV25-1 and TRBJ1-1): EADIYQTPRYLVIGTGKKITLECSQTMGHDKMYWYQQDPGMELHLIHYSYGVNSTEKGDLSSESTVSRIRTEHFPLTLESARPSHTSQYLCASSGGLTEAFFGQGTRLTVV.

The rearrangement links TRBV15 to TRBJ1-1; D is perhaps TRBD1 (5 bases). Trimming shortened V by 1 base and J by 12 bases, and 12 bases separated the two germline ends. The CDR3 is 12 residues long. Germline assignment: CDR1 LNHNV and CDR2 YYDKDF (reference sequence). The DNA for the CDR3 is TGTGCCACCAGCAGAGTCCAGGGAATTCCTTTCTTT. It is translated as CATSRVQGIPFF.

This clone was counted only a few times. V usage is TRBV29-1 and J usage is TRBJ2-6; 8 bases match TRBD1. V shed 4 bases, J shed 0 bases, and the junction held 8 bases outside the gene matches. Germline values: CDR1 SQVTM, CDR2 ANQGSEA. The CDR3 runs to 17 residues. In DNA, the CDR3 is TGCAGCGTTGGAGCGCCAGGGGGCAGCTCTGGGGCCAACGTCCTGACTTTC. Protein product: CSVGAPGGSSGANVLTF. The full variable domain, with the rest looked up from reference TRBV29-1 and TRBJ2-6, is SAVISQKPSRDICQRGTSLTIQCQVDSQVTMMFWYRQQPGQSLTLIATANQGSEATYESGFVIDKFPISRPNLTFSTLTVSNMSPEDSSIYLCSVGAPGGSSGANVLTFGAGSRLTVL.

The chain carries TRBV28 and TRBJ2-7; 7 nucleotides line up with TRBD1. This CDR3 region has 12 residues. Germline V gene sequence: CDR1 MDHEN, CDR2 SYDVKM. Germline trimming cut 6 bases from V and 2 bases from J; bases unmatched to any gene: 1. The CDR3 protein is CASRTGAYEQYF. CDR3 coding DNA: TGTGCCAGCAGAACAGGGGCCTACGAGCAGTACTTC.

The CDR3 here is CSVRLPQETQYF. The CDR3 DNA reads TGCAGCGTCCGACTCCCGCAAGAGACCCAGTACTTC. This sequence joins TRBV29-1 and TRBJ2-5; D is ambiguous. The CDR3 runs 12 residues. Trimming took off 6 bases at V and 2 bases at J, with 10 bases between the two ends. CDR1 is SQVTM and CDR2 is ANQGSEA in the germline V gene.

This chain joins TRBV6-5 and TRBJ2-3, with D tentatively TRBD2 (5 bases). V gave up 5 bases and J gave up 2 bases, with 8 bases separating them. CDR3 length: 13 residues. Per germline, CDR1 MNHEY and CDR2 SVGAGI. The CDR3 here is CASSQRSTDTQYF. Here the CDR3 DNA reads TGTGCCAGCAGTCAGCGGTCCACAGATACGCAGTATTTT.

This chain uses TRBV2 with TRBJ2-7, with TRBD2 matching over 11 bases. V lost 6 bases, J lost 2 bases, and 3 bases stayed unmatched. The CDR3 has 14 residues. In germline, CDR1 is SNHLY, CDR2 FYNNEI. The CDR3 DNA is TGTGCCAGCAGACGACTAGCGGGACCCTACGAGCAGTACTTC. Translation: CASRRLAGPYEQYF.

The genes are TRBV30 and TRBJ2-1; TRBD2 aligns across 11 bases. V dropped 0 bases and J dropped 9; count of bases not matched to a gene: 4. Germline V gene data show CDR1 as GTSNPN and CDR2 as SVGIG (reference sequence). This CDR3 region has 14 residues. This chain's CDR3 is CAWSVGTSGGEQFF. In DNA, the CDR3 is TGTGCCTGGAGTGTAGGTACTAGCGGGGGTGAGCAGTTCTTC.

This chain joins TRBV29-1 and TRBJ1-1; 8 bases fit TRBD1. Trimming cost V 3 bases and J 10 bases; bases outside gene matches: 1. CDR1 and CDR2 (germline): SQVTM, ANQGSEA. This CDR3 region has 10 residues. DNA of the CDR3: TGCAGCGTTGAGACAGGGGCAGCTTTCTTT. It specifies CSVETGAAFF.